This TCR beta chain is drawn from a study of glioma-infiltrating T cells after dendritic cell vaccination. The primer mix had 60 V beta and 13 J beta primers. Assay used: immunoSEQ multiplex PCR; TCRdb lists only in-frame clones, some missing. This sample has tens of thousands of clones, with roughly 80% found just once. Findings of the study overall: Survival was not directly related to TCR clonality in these patients. Higher pretreatment TIL content predicted longer progression-free time and survival.

Remarks on this clone: The antigen is undetermined.

The time point denotes: after dendritic cell vaccination, including at tumor progression/relapse. Fresh-frozen tumor tissue and more than two years of survival data were available for all. This TCR was recovered from a human donor with glioblastoma. Sequencing used blood, obtained after dendritic cell vaccination.

The CDR3 reads CASSPRDTYEQYF. In DNA form, the CDR3 reads TGTGCCAGCAGCCCCCGGGACACCTACGAGCAGTACTTC. The rearrangement joins TRBV5-6 to TRBJ2-7; D possibly corresponds to TRBD1 (6 bases). This CDR3 contains 13 residues. The germline V and J ends were trimmed by 4 bases and 2 bases, with 10 bases remaining between them. The germline V gene has CDR1 SGHDT and CDR2 YYEEEE.